The 2 T cell receptor beta chains below come from one sample, sequenced in a study of T cells in Graves' hyperthyroidism and ophthalmopathy. Amplified regions were TCR beta CDR3 sequences from RNA transcripts. The TCR CDR3 was amplified in a first-round RT-PCR using the HTBI primer set. TCRdb fed the multiplex PCR reads into MiXCR, producing one record per CDR3 protein. The sample includes about 480,000 distinct CDR3 sequences, roughly 14% seen only once; the top ten take less than 20%. The sequencing input was blood. The source is a woman aged 18-30 years with Graves' hyperthyroidism.

The table lists this clonotype with many counts. V is TRBV19 and J is TRBJ2-2; D possibly corresponds to TRBD2 (5 bases). The CDR3 is made up of 12 amino acids. Deletions cut 7 bases from V and 6 bases from J, with 9 bases between. Germline assignment: CDR1 LNHDA and CDR2 SQIVND (reference sequence). The CDR3 is CASNPGSGELFF. DNA for the CDR3: TGTGCCAGTAACCCGGGGTCCGGGGAGCTGTTTTTT.

This clonotype has ten or more counts. The V and J genes are TRBV6-5 and TRBJ2-2; D tentatively reads TRBD1 or TRBD2 (5 bases each). The CDR3 totals 15 residues. Trimming removed 2 bases from V and 5 bases from J, with 12 bases in between. Germline V lookup: CDR1 MNHEY, CDR2 SVGAGI. CDR3 nucleotides: TGTGCCAGCAGTTACGGGGCGGGTAGTACCGGGGAGCTGTTTTTT. Protein: CASSYGAGSTGELFF.